This section outlines one T cell receptor (beta chain) sequence together with its context. What it recognizes is unknown. The entry originates in a study of blood T cells in healthy people across ages. General study results and limits: Estimated diversity, derived from one million T cells, was regarded as an underestimate.

J was trimmed by 4 bases and V by 7 bases; bases with no gene match: 11. This CDR3 has 16 amino acids. Germline V gene data show CDR1 as MDHEN and CDR2 as SYDVKM. Primed by a sample-barcoded 5' primer and a J-beta primer mix, a second PCR proceeded for roughly 6 to 12 cycles. TCRdb re-analysed the 5' RACE reads in MiXCR, keeping a single row per CDR3 protein. The profile shows some 1.5 million distinct CDR3 sequences, under 30% of them singletons. Sequenced input: blood. This receptor was identified in a woman aged 25 to 45 in good health. This sequence joins TRBV28 and TRBJ2-2, with TRBD2 identical over 8 bases. CDR3 sequence: CASTLASGGGTGELFF. Here the CDR3 DNA reads TGTGCCAGCACCCTGGCCAGCGGGGGTGGCACCGGGGAGCTGTTTTTT.